A single sample is the source of the 22 T cell receptor beta chains below, sequenced in a study of human T cells and chemical hapten exposure. TCRdb reprocessed the RACE reads via MiXCR and lists one record per CDR3 protein. The sample lists tens of thousands of distinct CDR3 sequences; about 10% were seen once. The time point was: patch test 1, 2 weeks after DPC sensitization. As to treatment: therapeutic diphenylcyclopropenone sensitization with weekly scalp DPC. The sequenced sample was whole blood, obtained in connection with sensitization to the hapten diphenylcyclopropenone (DPC). The receptor set was obtained from a woman aged 45-59 years with alopecia areata. Some clones in this sample may be carry-over from other donors' samples.

Ten or more counts support this clonotype. The chain employs TRBV4-3 and TRBJ1-5; TRBD1 matches at 8 bases. The ends lost 0 bases at V and 7 bases at J; junction bases unmatched: 11. The germline gives CDR1 LGHNA, CDR2 YSLEER. The CDR3 covers 17 residues. The CDR3 coding sequence is TGCGCCAGCAGCCAAGATATAGACAGGGGAGTCGGGCAGCCCCAGCATTTT. This translates into CASSQDIDRGVGQPQHF.

This clonotype was picked up many times. The V gene is TRBV5-1, the J gene TRBJ1-3, with a tentative D call TRBD1 (6 bases). The CDR3 length is 18 residues. Trimming removed 1 base from V and 4 bases from J, with 21 bases in between. Germline V gives CDR1 SGHRS, CDR2 YFSETQ. CDR3 sequence reads: CASSLRGTEPLAGNTIYF. For the CDR3, the DNA is TGCGCCAGCAGCTTGAGGGGGACCGAGCCCCTCGCGGGAAACACCATATATTTT.

This clonotype was seen a handful of times. The chain has TRBV7-9 and TRBJ2-7, with TRBD2 matching over 11 bases. J lost 4 bases, V lost 7 bases, and 6 bases had no gene match. The CDR3 has 14 amino acids. Germline-derived CDR1 and CDR2 are SEHNR and FQNEAQ (reference sequence). CDR3 DNA: TGTGCCAGCACACCCGGGACTAGCGGATACGAGCAGTACTTC. Translated: CASTPGTSGYEQYF.

This clonotype was seen a handful of times. The chain joins TRBV6-2 or TRBV6-3 to TRBJ1-4; TRBD1 matches 8 bases. This CDR3 contains 14 residues. V trimming: 5 bases; J trimming: 7 bases; junction bases outside the gene matches: 6. Germline V CDR1 and CDR2: MNHEY, SVGEGT. In DNA form, the CDR3 reads TGTGCCAGCAGTAGGGGGACAGGACTTGAAAAACTGTTTTTT. This codes for CASSRGTGLEKLFF.

This clonotype was observed at least ten times. The rearrangement links TRBV4-1 to TRBJ1-2, with no clear D. CDR3 length: 15 residues. Looked up from germline, CDR1 is MGHRA and CDR2 is YSYEKL. The V end lost 0 bases, the J end lost 4 bases, and 12 bases lay between the germline ends. The CDR3 DNA follows: TGCGCCAGCAGCCAAGAAGGGCAGCCCTTCTATGGCTACACCTTC. It yields the protein CASSQEGQPFYGYTF.

V and J are TRBV7-2 and TRBJ1-1; D is ambiguous. Germline loops: CDR1 SGHTA, CDR2 FQGNSA. The CDR3 covers 13 residues. Deletions cut 6 bases from V and 2 bases from J, with 10 bases between. CDR3 protein: CASRSPDNTEAFF. The CDR3 DNA reads TGTGCCAGCAGGTCCCCGGATAACACTGAAGCTTTCTTT.

This clonotype came up a few times. The chain is built from TRBV21-1 and TRBJ2-2. TRBV21-1 is a pseudogene locus. The CDR3 spans 10 residues. Here the CDR3 reads CARPPGELFF. The DNA of the CDR3 is TGTGCCAGACCCCCCGGGGAGCTGTTTTTT.

The chain joins TRBV5-4 to TRBJ2-5; the D gene is possibly TRBD2 (6 bases). The CDR3 covers 15 residues. V was pared by 1 base and J by 5 bases, with 15 bases between. From germline, CDR1 is SGHNT and CDR2 YYREEE (reference sequence). CDR3: CASSLFSSGGETQYF. CDR3 in DNA: TGTGCCAGCAGCTTGTTTTCCTCCGGAGGGGAGACCCAGTACTTC.

This clonotype was recorded a few times. The chain couples TRBV28 to TRBJ2-1; D is unclear. The CDR3 sequence is 11 residues long. The germline V gene encodes CDR1 MDHEN and CDR2 SYDVKM. V shed 1 base and J shed 9 bases, with 4 bases lying between them. The CDR3 is CASSLFTEQFF. CDR3 nucleotide sequence: TGTGCCAGCAGTTTATTCACTGAGCAGTTCTTC.

A few counts support this clonotype. The chain is built from TRBV2 and TRBJ2-3, with D possibly TRBD2 on 6 matching bases. The CDR3 is 18 amino acids. V lost 2 bases to trimming and J lost 5 bases, with 23 bases between them. The germline CDR1 and CDR2 sequences are SNHLY and FYNNEI. CDR3 sequence (DNA): TGTGCCAGCAGTGAAAGACTAGTACAGTTCTCCGAGGAAGATACGCAGTATTTT. Translating gives CASSERLVQFSEEDTQYF.

The CDR3 coding sequence is TGTGCCAGCTCCCAGGGGCCAAACCAGTCTGAAGCTTTCTTT. It translates to CASSQGPNQSEAFF. The rearrangement joins TRBV6-2 or TRBV6-3 to TRBJ1-1; D is perhaps TRBD1 (6 bases). The CDR3 length is 14 residues. Germline lookup yields CDR1 MNHEY and CDR2 SVGEGT. Trimming pared 8 bases from V and 6 bases from J, leaving 19 bases between.

This clonotype was detected a few times. V is TRBV28 and J is TRBJ1-5, with D possibly being TRBD1 (5 bases). V lost 7 bases, J lost 11 bases, and 27 bases lay in between. Per germline, CDR1 MDHEN and CDR2 SYDVKM. The CDR3 consists of 16 residues. CDR3 bases: TGTGCCAGCACCACCATTGGGGCACCGTTAATGACCGCCCAGCATTTT. It codes for CASTTIGAPLMTAQHF.

The V gene is TRBV11-2, the J gene TRBJ2-1; 8 bases line up with TRBD2. Trimming cost V 8 bases and J 3 bases; bases outside gene matches: 6. The CDR3 totals 14 residues. Germline CDR1 SGHAT, CDR2 FQNNGV. CDR3 sequence: CASRASGYYNEQFF. The DNA of the CDR3 is TGTGCCAGCCGCGCTAGCGGGTACTACAATGAGCAGTTCTTC.

The genes are TRBV29-1 and TRBJ1-1, with a possible D match to TRBD1 (6 bases). Trimming stripped 5 bases from V and 4 bases from J, with 23 bases between. There are 16 residues in the CDR3. Germline values: CDR1 SQVTM, CDR2 ANQGSEA. The chain's CDR3 is CSVLAGTRLRGTEAFF. The CDR3 nucleotides are TGCAGCGTTCTCGCCGGGACACGATTGAGGGGCACTGAAGCTTTCTTT.

This clonotype was recorded many times. An end of the junction does not agree with germline; a read error may underlie this. This chain links TRBV29-1 with TRBJ2-7, with 10 positions matching TRBD2. Germline V CDR1 and CDR2: SQVTM, ANQGSEA. The CDR3 covers 14 residues. In DNA, the CDR3 is TGCAGCGTTCGGACTAGCGGAGCCTCCGACGAGCAGTACTTC. Its protein is CSVRTSGASDEQYF.

Comments on this clonotype: A much larger clone lies a single base off, so this may be a read error. In nucleotides, the CDR3 is TGTGCCAGCAGTTTAGGCTCCAGGGGGCGAAACAATCAGCCCCAGCATTTT. It encodes CASSLGSRGRNNQPQHF. This chain links TRBV12-3 or TRBV12-4 with TRBJ1-5; 8 positions agree with TRBD1. V was pared by 1 base and J by 3 bases, with 8 bases of the junction left unmatched. The CDR3 has 17 residues.

The chain recombines TRBV12-5 with TRBJ2-2, with 10 nucleotides matching TRBD2. Losses at the gene ends were 0 bases for V and 0 bases for J; bases not matched to a gene: 1. Germline lookup yields CDR1 LGHNT and CDR2 FRNRAP. CDR3 size: 17 residues. DNA of the CDR3: TGTGCTAGTGGTTTGGTACTAGCGGGGACGAACACCGGGGAGCTGTTTTTT. This gives the protein CASGLVLAGTNTGELFF.

In its sample, this clonotype was seen many times. The genes are TRBV28 and TRBJ2-3; 7 bases map to TRBD2. The CDR3 extends over 15 amino acids. The germline V gene has CDR1 MDHEN and CDR2 SYDVKM. With V trimmed by 3 bases and J by 3 bases, 6 bases remained unmatched. The DNA for the CDR3 is TGTGCCAGCAGTTTTAGGACTAGTGGGACAGATACGCAGTATTTT. It encodes CASSFRTSGTDTQYF. The complete variable domain, with remaining parts taken from reference TRBV28 and TRBJ2-3, reads DVKVTQSSRYLVKRTGEKVFLECVQDMDHENMFWYRQDPGLGLRLIYFSYDVKMKEKGDIPEGYSVSREKKERFSLILESASTNQTSMYLCASSFRTSGTDTQYFGPGTRLTVL.

The sample holds a few counts of this clonotype. This chain joins TRBV7-2 and TRBJ1-1, with D tentatively TRBD1 (6 bases). Per germline, CDR1 SGHTA and CDR2 FQGNSA. V dropped 2 bases and J dropped 7 bases, with 17 bases sitting between them. This CDR3 is 15 amino acids long. CDR3 protein: CASSLNLGGQGEAFF. The CDR3 region has the DNA TGTGCCAGCAGCTTAAACCTAGGGGGTCAGGGTGAAGCTTTCTTT.

This clonotype has more than one count but fewer than ten. The chain combines TRBV3-1 with TRBJ2-7, with 13 bases fitting TRBD2. J lost 3 bases, V lost 1 base, and 6 bases had no gene match. This CDR3 has 17 amino acids. The germline CDR1 and CDR2 sequences are LGHDT and YNNKEL (reference sequence). In DNA form, the CDR3 reads TGTGCCAGCAGCCAAGGGACTAGCGGGAGTATAGGCTACGAGCAGTACTTC. This sequence encodes CASSQGTSGSIGYEQYF.

This clonotype has just a few counts. The chain recombines TRBV4-1 with TRBJ1-2, with D unresolved. The V gene's germline CDR1 is MGHRA and CDR2 YSYEKL. Deletions cut 3 bases from V and 2 bases from J, with 7 bases between. CDR3 length equals 13 residues. CDR3 loop: CASSQDRNYGYTF. CDR3 sequence (DNA): TGCGCCAGCAGCCAGGACCGAAACTATGGCTACACCTTC.

This clonotype was picked up many times. The chain recombines TRBV20-1 with TRBJ1-5, with D tentatively TRBD1 (5 bases). The CDR3 runs 14 residues. Germline V CDR1 and CDR2: DFQATT, SNEGSKA (reference sequence). The V end lost 1 base, the J end lost 4 bases, and 11 bases lay between the germline ends. Here the CDR3 reads CSARAYRGNQPQHF. Written as DNA, the CDR3 is TGCAGTGCTAGAGCCTACCGGGGGAATCAGCCCCAGCATTTT.